Listed below are T cell receptor beta chains from one sample, sequenced in a study of blood T cell repertoires in COVID-19. Sequencing was performed with immunoSEQ multiplex PCR; in TCRdb, only in-frame clones are kept and a portion is missing. The sample lists 25,000 to 30,000 clones, roughly nine tenths occurring once. The sequencing sample was made of peripheral blood. The origin of the receptors is a man between 65 and 85 years old with active or convalescent COVID-19. Both conserved end residues are part of each CDR3. A D gene is named only where the DNA matches it firmly. A clone size is listed for some rows: how often the clone was seen (once, few, many), or a class if it is expanded.

v_gene	d_gene	abundance	j_gene	CDR3aa	CDR3nt
TRBV9	TRBD2	.	TRBJ2-2	CASSPGWLAGGRTGELFF	TGTGCCAGCAGCCCGGGATGGCTAGCGGGGGGCCGAACCGGGGAGCTGTTTTTT
TRBV7-2	.	.	TRBJ1-3	CASSSQVSGNTIYF	TGTGCCAGCAGCTCACAGGTCTCTGGAAACACCATATATTTT
TRBV30	TRBD1	.	TRBJ1-2	CAWTTGGAGYTF	TGTGCCTGGACGACAGGGGGCGCTGGCTACACCTTC
TRBV6-5	TRBD2	.	TRBJ2-1	CASRSAGGTYNEQFF	TGTGCCAGCCGGAGCGCGGGGGGAACCTACAATGAGCAGTTCTTC
TRBV11-1	TRBD2	.	TRBJ2-1	CASSSGGLQFF	TGTGCCAGCAGCTCGGGGGGGCTGCAGTTCTTC
TRBV6-5	.	.	TRBJ2-1	CASSIGVGLSGLFF	TGTGCCAGCAGCATTGGGGTTGGACTATCCGGGCTGTTCTTC
TRBV7-8	TRBD1	.	TRBJ1-2	CASSLTPGQPGGYTF	TGTGCCAGCAGCCTAACGCCGGGACAGCCGGGTGGCTACACCTTC
TRBV6-6	TRBD1	once	TRBJ1-5	CASGKGQGAGQPQHF	TGTGCCAGCGGAAAAGGACAGGGGGCTGGTCAGCCCCAGCATTTT
TRBV5-1	.	.	TRBJ2-7	CASSFSSPSGEQYF	TGCGCCAGCAGCTTTAGCAGTCCCTCCGGGGAGCAGTACTTC
TRBV19	TRBD1	few	TRBJ2-1	CASSRTGSGLSYNEQFF	TGTGCCAGTAGTCGGACAGGGTCCGGTCTCTCCTACAATGAGCAGTTCTTC
TRBV5-1	.	.	TRBJ1-1	CASSLRGPGVDTEAFF	TGCGCCAGCAGCTTGAGAGGGCCAGGGGTCGACACTGAAGCTTTCTTT
TRBV7-8	.	.	TRBJ1-2	CASSRPGQLIGYTF	TGTGCCAGCAGCCGACCCGGACAGCTTATAGGCTACACCTTC
TRBV4-3	.	few	TRBJ2-2	CASSQESGIGELFF	TGCGCCAGCAGCCAAGAGTCGGGGATCGGGGAGCTGTTTTTT
TRBV15	.	few	TRBJ1-2	CATSRERQNYGYTF	TGTGCCACCAGCAGAGAGAGACAGAACTATGGCTACACCTTC
TRBV6-5	.	.	TRBJ1-4	CASFAGINEKLFF	TGTGCCAGCTTCGCAGGGATCAATGAAAAACTGTTTTTT
TRBV9	TRBD1	.	TRBJ1-1	CASSVELTGDPHEAFF	TGTGCCAGCAGCGTAGAGTTAACAGGGGACCCTCATGAAGCTTTCTTT
TRBV3-1/TRBV3-2	TRBD2	.	TRBJ2-5	CASSQGNARTVLAAVGETQYF	TGTGCCAGCAGCCAAGGAAATGCTCGTACGGTACTAGCGGCAGTTGGGGAGACCCAGTACTTC
TRBV19	.	.	TRBJ1-1	CASSIGFYSEAFF	TGTGCCAGTAGTATTGGTTTTTACTCGGAAGCTTTCTTT
TRBV5-1	TRBD1	few	TRBJ2-7	CASSPNAQGVSYEQYF	TGCGCCAGCAGCCCGAACGCACAGGGGGTCAGCTACGAGCAGTACTTC
TRBV5-1	TRBD2	.	TRBJ2-1	CASKVGGLAGGDEQFF	TGCGCCAGCAAGGTGGGAGGACTAGCGGGAGGCGATGAGCAGTTCTTC
TRBV14	.	.	TRBJ1-1	CASSQAETFWTEAFF	TGTGCCAGCAGCCAAGCGGAGACCTTTTGGACTGAAGCTTTCTTT
TRBV6-5	.	.	TRBJ2-7	CASSYSTREYEQYF	TGTGCCAGCAGTTACTCGACCAGGGAATACGAGCAGTACTTC
TRBV7-2	TRBD1	.	TRBJ2-7	CASSQTGGDFSYEQYF	TGTGCCAGCAGCCAGACAGGGGGTGACTTCTCCTACGAGCAGTACTTC
TRBV5-1	TRBD1	once	TRBJ1-1	CASSAGTGNTEAFF	TGCGCCAGCAGCGCCGGGACAGGGAACACTGAAGCTTTCTTT
TRBV7-9	.	once	TRBJ1-6	CASSPLPNSPLHF	TGTGCCAGCAGCCCTCTACCAAATTCACCCCTCCACTTT
TRBV9	.	.	TRBJ2-1	CATAQLRSYNEQFF	TGTGCCACCGCCCAATTGAGATCCTACAATGAGCAGTTCTTC
TRBV19	.	.	TRBJ1-5	CASSMGSGKGNQPQHF	TGTGCCAGTAGTATGGGGTCGGGGAAGGGCAATCAGCCCCAGCATTTT
TRBV7-2	.	.	TRBJ2-3	CASSPRGSTDTQYF	TGTGCCAGCAGCCCCCGAGGGAGCACAGATACGCAGTATTTT
TRBV5-1	.	.	TRBJ2-7	CASSLSGYSYEQYF	TGCGCCAGCAGCTTGTCAGGCTATTCCTACGAGCAGTACTTC